A single sample gave rise to the 6 T cell receptor beta chains below, sequenced in a study of CD8+CD57+ T cells in acquired aplastic anemia. Sequencing was done on patients that had shown CD8+CD57+ cell expansion by flow cytometry. CDR3 and TCR beta VDJ profiling relied on a genomic DNA template. TCRdb reanalysed the reads using MiXCR and keeps one entry per CDR3 protein. The sample shows approximately 150,000 distinct CDR3 sequences, 45% to 55% of them seen only once. Material: sorted CD4+, CD8+, or CD8+CD57+ T cells (not recorded which) from PBMCs. The receptors stem from a human donor with aplastic anemia.

The CDR3 nucleotides are TGTGCCACCTCCCATCGCGCGACCCAGTACTTC. Its translation: CATSHRATQYF. The chain uses TRBV24-1 and TRBJ2-5; no definite D call. Trimming cost V 9 bases and J 7 bases, with 11 bases left between them. The CDR3 sequence is 11 residues long. Germline V gene data show CDR1 as KGHDR and CDR2 as SFDVKD.

V and J are TRBV15 and TRBJ2-7; 7 bases fit TRBD1. Per germline, CDR1 LNHNV and CDR2 YYDKDF (reference sequence). Losses at the gene ends were 7 bases for V and 2 bases for J; bases not matched to a gene: 20. This CDR3 comprises 18 residues. This CDR3 reads CATTHLPPVGTDPYEQYF. CDR3 in DNA: TGTGCCACCACCCATCTCCCGCCAGTAGGGACAGACCCCTACGAGCAGTACTTC.

For the CDR3, the DNA is TGTGCCAGCAGCGCCCCTGGGGCGGGGGGCGGCGAGCAGTACTTC. Its protein is CASSAPGAGGGEQYF. The chain carries TRBV9 and TRBJ2-7; 8 nucleotides agree with TRBD2. Germline lookup yields CDR1 SGDLS and CDR2 YYNGEE. J lost 6 bases, V lost 3 bases, and 11 bases had no gene match. This CDR3 comprises 15 residues.

There are many counts of this clonotype. The chain has TRBV2 and TRBJ1-4; TRBD1 agrees at 10 bases. V lost 0 bases and J lost 5; bases outside the gene matches: 6. The germline CDR1 and CDR2 sequences are SNHLY and FYNNEI. This CDR3 is 17 amino acids long. In DNA form, the CDR3 reads TGTGCCAGCAGTGAAGCGCGGGGACAGGGGTTGAATGAAAAACTGTTTTTT. Residues: CASSEARGQGLNEKLFF.

Ten or more counts support this clonotype. This chain uses TRBV6-1 with TRBJ2-7; D remains ambiguous. Trimming stripped 6 bases from V and 4 bases from J, with 16 bases between. CDR3 length: 14 amino acids. Germline V gene sequence: CDR1 MNHNS, CDR2 SASEGT. CDR3 sequence reads: CASSTALFTYEQYF. CDR3 sequence (DNA): TGTGCCAGCAGCACAGCGCTCTTTACGTACGAGCAGTACTTC.

This clonotype has a count of ten or more. For the CDR3, the DNA is TGTGCCATCAGCGGACAGGGGGTCGGCGAGCAGTACTTC. This translates into CAISGQGVGEQYF. V and J are TRBV10-3 and TRBJ2-7; TRBD1 agrees at 10 bases. Trimming took 6 bases from V and 6 from J; bases not matched to a gene: 5. Germline V gene data show CDR1 as ENHRY and CDR2 as SYGVKD. This CDR3 region has 13 residues.